This T cell receptor beta chain was profiled in a study of cytomegalovirus exposure and HLA in healthy donors. To note about this clone: What it binds is not known.

Findings and limits, study-wide: Reportedly, a later analysis found an Asian-associated ancestry cluster had fewer N-insertions than the approximately 670-donor mean. Association of a missense DCLRE1C variant with TCR beta V- and J-gene trimming was reported in a later analysis.

60 Vbeta and 13 Jbeta primers were used in PCR. Generated by immunoSEQ multiplex PCR, the TCRdb table keeps only in-frame clones and is missing some. Of fewer than 350,000 clones detected, around 90% appear once; the ten largest clones hold around 2.1%. The sequence derives from a woman aged 18 to 35 in good health and CMV-seronegative. The sequencing input was PBMCs.

CDR3 DNA sequence: TGTGCCAGCAGCCCGAGAGCGGGGTTAACAGATACGCAGTATTTT. Protein sequence: CASSPRAGLTDTQYF. The chain joins TRBV4-2 to TRBJ2-3; 7 nucleotides match TRBD2. Germline CDR1 is LGHNA and CDR2 is YNFKEQ. This CDR3 has 15 residues. Trimming took 4 bases from V and 3 from J; bases not matched to a gene: 7.